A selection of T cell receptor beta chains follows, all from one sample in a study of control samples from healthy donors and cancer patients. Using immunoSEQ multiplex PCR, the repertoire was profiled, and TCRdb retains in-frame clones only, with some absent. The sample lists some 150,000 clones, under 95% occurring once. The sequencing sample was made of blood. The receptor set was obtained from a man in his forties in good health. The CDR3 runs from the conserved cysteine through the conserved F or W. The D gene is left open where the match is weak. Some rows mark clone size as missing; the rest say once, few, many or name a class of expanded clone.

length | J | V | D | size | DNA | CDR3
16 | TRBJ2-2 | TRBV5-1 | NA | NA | TGCGCCAGCAGCTTGGGTAACAGTCAGGACACCGGGGAGCTGTTTTTT | CASSLGNSQDTGELFF
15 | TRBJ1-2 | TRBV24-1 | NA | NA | TGTGCCACCAGTGATCATACAGGGACTAACTATGGCTACACCTTC | CATSDHTGTNYGYTF
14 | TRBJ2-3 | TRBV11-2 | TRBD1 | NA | TGTGCCAGCACGGCAGGGGGCCGGCCAGATACGCAGTATTTT | CASTAGGRPDTQYF
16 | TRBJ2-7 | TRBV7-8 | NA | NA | TGTGCCAGCAGCTCCGCCCGGAGGGGAGGAAGGCTCGAGCAGTACTTC | CASSSARRGGRLEQYF
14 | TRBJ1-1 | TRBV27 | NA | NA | TGTGCCAGCAGGATCAGGGGTATGAACACTGAAGCTTTCTTT | CASRIRGMNTEAFF
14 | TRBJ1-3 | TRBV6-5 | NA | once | TGTGCCAGCAGTTTTTCACCCTCTGGAAACACCATATATTTT | CASSFSPSGNTIYF
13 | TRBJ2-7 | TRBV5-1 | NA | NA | TGCGCCAGCAGCTTGGCACTAGGGTACGAGCAGTACTTC | CASSLALGYEQYF
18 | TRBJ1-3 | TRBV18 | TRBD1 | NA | TGTGCCAGCTCACGGACGCCGGGACAGATTAGCTCTGGAAACACCATATATTTT | CASSRTPGQISSGNTIYF
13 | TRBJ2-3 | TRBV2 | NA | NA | TGTGCCAGCAGTGAAGGGGTAGTAAGTGCGCAGTATTTT | CASSEGVVSAQYF
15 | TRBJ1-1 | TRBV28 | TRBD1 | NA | TGTGCCAGCAGTCCTTTTACAGGGGGCATCGCTGAAGCTTTCTTT | CASSPFTGGIAEAFF
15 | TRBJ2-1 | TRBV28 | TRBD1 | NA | TGTGCCAGCAGTTTGGGTACAGGGGTCTACAATGAGCAGTTCTTC | CASSLGTGVYNEQFF
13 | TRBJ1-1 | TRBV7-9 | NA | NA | TGTGCCAGCAGCTCGGAGGGTTACACTGAAGCTTTCTTT | CASSSEGYTEAFF
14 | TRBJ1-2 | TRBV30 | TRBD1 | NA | TGTGCCTGGAGTGATGGACAGGAGGTACGCGGCTACACCTTC | CAWSDGQEVRGYTF
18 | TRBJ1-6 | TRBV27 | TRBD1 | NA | TGTGCCAGCAGTCCTCACAGGGGGCGAGCAGGGGGGGATTCACCCCTCCACTTT | CASSPHRGRAGGDSPLHF
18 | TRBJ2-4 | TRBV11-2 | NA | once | TGTGCCAGCAGCTCTCGAGGACAGAGTTCTCTAGCCAAAAACATTCAGTACTTC | CASSSRGQSSLAKNIQYF
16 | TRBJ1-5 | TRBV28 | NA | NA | TGTGCCAGCAGTTTAGGGGCAGAGGGGGGTGGTCAGCCCCAGCATTTT | CASSLGAEGGGQPQHF
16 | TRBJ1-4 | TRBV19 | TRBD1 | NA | TGTGCCAGTACCGACTTTTGGACAGGACCTAATGAAAAACTGTTTTTT | CASTDFWTGPNEKLFF
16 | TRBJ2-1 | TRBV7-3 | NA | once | TGTGCCTGCTCCATCGGGGGGCTACTTGGCTACAATGAGCAGTTCTTC | CACSIGGLLGYNEQFF
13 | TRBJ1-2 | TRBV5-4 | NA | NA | TGTGCCAGCAGGCAACCGGGACTTTATGGCTACACCTTC | CASRQPGLYGYTF
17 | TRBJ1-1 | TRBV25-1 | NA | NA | TGTGCCAGCAGTGGTCGCCCCCGTAGTGCGATGAACACTGAAGCTTTCTTT | CASSGRPRSAMNTEAFF
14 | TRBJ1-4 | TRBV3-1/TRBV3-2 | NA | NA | TGTGCCAGCAGCTCGGGGACTTTGAGGGAAAAACTGTTTTTT | CASSSGTLREKLFF
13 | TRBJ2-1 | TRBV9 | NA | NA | TGTGCCAGCAGCGTTACAGGGTACAATGAGCAGTTCTTC | CASSVTGYNEQFF
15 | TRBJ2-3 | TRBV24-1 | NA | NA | TGTGCCACCAGTGATGGACGCGCCGGCACAGATACGCAGTATTTT | CATSDGRAGTDTQYF
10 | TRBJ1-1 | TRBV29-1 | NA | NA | TGCAGCGGACAGGACACTGAAGCTTTCTTT | CSGQDTEAFF
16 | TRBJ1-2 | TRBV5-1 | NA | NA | TGCGCCAGCAACCGGGATGGCGCACAGTCTAACTATGGCTACACCTTC | CASNRDGAQSNYGYTF
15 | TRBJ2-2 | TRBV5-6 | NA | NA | TGTGCCAGCAGCTTGGGTGGGGGCATCACCGGGGAGCTGTTTTTT | CASSLGGGITGELFF
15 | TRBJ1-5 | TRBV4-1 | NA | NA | TGCGCCAGCAGCCAAGATAGACAGTACAATCAGCCCCAGCATTTT | CASSQDRQYNQPQHF
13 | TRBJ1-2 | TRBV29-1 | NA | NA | TGCAGCGTTGATCTCGGGGGCGATTATGGCTACACCTTC | CSVDLGGDYGYTF
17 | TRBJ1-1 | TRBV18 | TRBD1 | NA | TGTGCCAGCTCACCCGTACAGGGGGCCACTATGAACACTGAAGCTTTCTTT | CASSPVQGATMNTEAFF
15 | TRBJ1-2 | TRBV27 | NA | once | TGTGCCAGCAGTTTATTGGGAGATTCCAACTATGGCTACACCTTC | CASSLLGDSNYGYTF
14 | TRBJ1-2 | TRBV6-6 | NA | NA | TGTGCCAGCATCCCTGATGGACAGAACTATGGCTACACCTTC | CASIPDGQNYGYTF
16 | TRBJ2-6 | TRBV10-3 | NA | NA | TGTGCCATCAGTGACCCAAACCCTCCGGGGGCCAACGTCCTGACTTTC | CAISDPNPPGANVLTF
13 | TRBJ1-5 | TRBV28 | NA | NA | TGTGCCAGCAGTTTATTACCTATTCAGCCCCAGCATTTT | CASSLLPIQPQHF
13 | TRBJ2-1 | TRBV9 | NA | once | TGTGCCAGCAGCGTAGGCACCTACAATGAGCAGTTCTTC | CASSVGTYNEQFF
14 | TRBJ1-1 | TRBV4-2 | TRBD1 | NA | TGTGCCAGCAGCCAAGTGGGGACAGACGGTGAAGCTTTCTTT | CASSQVGTDGEAFF
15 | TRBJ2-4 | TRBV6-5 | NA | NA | TGTGCCAGCAGTCCCGGAAGACATGCCAAAAACATTCAGTACTTC | CASSPGRHAKNIQYF
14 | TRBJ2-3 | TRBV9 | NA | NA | TGTGCCAGCAGCGTAGAAACATACACAGATACGCAGTATTTT | CASSVETYTDTQYF